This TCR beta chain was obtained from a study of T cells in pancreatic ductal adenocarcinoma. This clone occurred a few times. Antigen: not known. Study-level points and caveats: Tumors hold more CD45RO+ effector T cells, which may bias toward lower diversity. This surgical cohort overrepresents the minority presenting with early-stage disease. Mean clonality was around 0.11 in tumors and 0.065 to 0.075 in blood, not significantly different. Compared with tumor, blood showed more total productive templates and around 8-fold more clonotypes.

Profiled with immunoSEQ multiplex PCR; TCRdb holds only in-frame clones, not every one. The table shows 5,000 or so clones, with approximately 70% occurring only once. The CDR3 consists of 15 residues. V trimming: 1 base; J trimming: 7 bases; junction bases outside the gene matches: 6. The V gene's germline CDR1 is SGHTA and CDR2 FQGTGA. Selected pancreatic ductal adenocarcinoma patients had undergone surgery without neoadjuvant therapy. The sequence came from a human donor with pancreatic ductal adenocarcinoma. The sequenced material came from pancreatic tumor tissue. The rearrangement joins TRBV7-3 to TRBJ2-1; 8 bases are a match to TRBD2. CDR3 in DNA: TGTGCCAGCAGCTTAAACGGGGGGGCCAATAATGAGCAGTTCTTC. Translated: CASSLNGGANNEQFF.